One and the same sample provided the 28 T cell receptor beta chains below, sequenced in a study of shared clonotypes between healthy human individuals. Naive CD8 cells were CD45RO-negative, positively selected for CCR7, excluding terminally differentiated effector memory CD45RA+ cells. TCRdb's table, derived via immunoSEQ multiplex PCR, lists solely in-frame clones and lacks some. The sample lists about 2.1 million clones, about 93% occurring once. What was sequenced was naive CD8+ T cells from PBMCs. Receptors originate from a man between 18 and 35 years old in good health. Some clones in this sample may be carry-over from other donors' samples.

V usage is TRBV28 and J usage is TRBJ2-7, with D possibly matching TRBD2 (6 bases). The germline V gene encodes CDR1 MDHEN and CDR2 SYDVKM. Trimming took 3 bases from V and 2 from J, leaving 17 bases between them. The CDR3 spans 16 residues. Here the CDR3 DNA reads TGTGCCAGCAGTTTGTCTTTAGGTGGGAGGACCTACGAGCAGTACTTC. It is translated as CASSLSLGGRTYEQYF.

V and J are TRBV13 and TRBJ2-5; D is perhaps TRBD1 (6 bases). The CDR3 extends over 14 amino acids. From germline, CDR1 is PRHDT and CDR2 FYEKMQ (reference sequence). Trimming removed 5 bases from V and 0 bases from J, with 10 bases in between. The CDR3 region has the DNA TGTGCCAGCAGCAAACGGACAGACCAAGAGACCCAGTACTTC. As protein: CASSKRTDQETQYF.

The rearrangement uses TRBV14 and TRBJ2-7; a possible D gene is TRBD2 (7 bases). The germline CDR1 and CDR2 sequences are SGHDN and FVKESK. The CDR3 extends over 14 amino acids. V was cut by 5 bases and J by 5 bases, with 16 bases left in between. The CDR3 sequence is CASSSRGGYDEQYF. The CDR3 DNA follows: TGTGCCAGCAGCTCAAGGGGGGGGTACGACGAGCAGTACTTC.

The chain couples TRBV5-5 to TRBJ2-7; no firm D call. V was cut by 0 bases and J by 2 bases, with 12 bases left in between. This CDR3 has 15 amino acids. Germline V lookup: CDR1 SGHKS, CDR2 YYEKEE (reference sequence). The CDR3 here is CASSLAPTLAYEQYF. CDR3 nucleotide sequence: TGTGCCAGCAGCTTGGCCCCGACTCTAGCCTACGAGCAGTACTTC.

The chain employs TRBV27 and TRBJ2-3; 9 nucleotides match TRBD2. Germline trimming cut 4 bases from V and 4 bases from J; bases unmatched to any gene: 9. This CDR3 contains 16 residues. Per the germline V gene, CDR1 is MNHEY and CDR2 is SMNVEV (reference sequence). CDR3 region: CASSSYSGRGADTQYF. DNA of the CDR3: TGTGCCAGCAGTTCCTATAGCGGGAGAGGTGCAGATACGCAGTATTTT.

J is TRBJ2-3 and V is TRBV7-9; D may correspond to TRBD1 or TRBD2 (5 bases each). Germline lookup yields CDR1 SEHNR and CDR2 FQNEAQ (reference sequence). This CDR3 comprises 16 residues. The germline V and J ends were trimmed by 5 bases and 0 bases, with 15 bases remaining between them. The CDR3 DNA is TGTGCCAGCAGCCAGCAGTGGGGGAGTAGCACAGATACGCAGTATTTT. Translated, it gives CASSQQWGSSTDTQYF.

The V and J genes are TRBV4-1 and TRBJ2-3; possible D gene TRBD2, 6 bases. Germline CDR1 reads MGHRA; CDR2 reads YSYEKL. The V end lost 0 bases, the J end lost 3 bases, and 10 bases lay between the germline ends. The CDR3 consists of 15 residues. CDR3 bases: TGCGCCAGCAGCCAAGATAACCGGGAGACAGATACGCAGTATTTT. It encodes CASSQDNRETDTQYF.

The V and J genes are TRBV4-1 and TRBJ2-1, with D possibly TRBD2 on 6 matching bases. Trimming stripped 0 bases from V and 4 bases from J, with 25 bases between. The germline gives CDR1 MGHRA, CDR2 YSYEKL. The CDR3 covers 20 residues. In nucleotides, the CDR3 is TGCGCCAGCAGCCAAGAGACGGCAGGGTGGGGACTCGTGAAATACAATGAGCAGTTCTTC. Translation gives CASSQETAGWGLVKYNEQFF.

For this clone: This sample also contains other DNA sequences that code for the same CDR3. The J gene is TRBJ2-5, the V gene TRBV13, with D unclear. Germline lookup yields CDR1 PRHDT and CDR2 FYEKMQ (reference sequence). V was pared by 0 bases and J by 1 base, with 6 bases between. The CDR3 has 14 residues. The CDR3: CASSLGGGQETQYF. For the CDR3, the DNA is TGTGCCAGCAGCTTAGGAGGCGGCCAAGAGACCCAGTACTTC.

This chain connects TRBV19 to TRBJ1-1; 9 bases line up with TRBD1. Unmatched junction bases numbered 4, after V lost 5 bases and J lost 0 bases. CDR3 size: 15 residues. The germline V gene encodes CDR1 LNHDA and CDR2 SQIVND (reference sequence). The CDR3 spells CASSFGQGMNTEAFF. CDR3 DNA sequence: TGTGCCAGTAGTTTCGGACAGGGGATGAACACTGAAGCTTTCTTT. Looking up the rest from reference TRBV19 and TRBJ1-1 gives the full variable domain: DGGITQSPKYLFRKEGQNVTLSCEQNLNHDAMYWYRQDPGQGLRLIYYSQIVNDFQKGDIAEGYSVSREKKESFPLTVTSAQKNPTAFYLCASSFGQGMNTEAFFGQGTRLTVV.

This rearrangement joins TRBV5-1 to TRBJ2-1, with a tentative D call TRBD2 (7 bases). CDR1 and CDR2 from the germline V gene are SGHRS and YFSETQ. V lost 5 bases and J 3 bases, leaving 12 bases between the germline ends. This CDR3 spans 14 amino acids. CDR3 region: CASSGEGVYNEQFF. The CDR3 nucleotides are TGCGCCAGCAGTGGGGAGGGGGTCTACAATGAGCAGTTCTTC. Variable domain in full (rest from reference TRBV5-1 and TRBJ2-1): KAGVTQTPRYLIKTRGQQVTLSCSPISGHRSVSWYQQTPGQGLQFLFEYFSETQRNKGNFPGRFSGRQFSNSRSEMNVSTLELGDSALYLCASSGEGVYNEQFFGPGTRLTVL.

This chain joins TRBV7-9 and TRBJ1-1; 9 nucleotides line up with TRBD1. V was pared by 5 bases and J by 4 bases, with 8 bases of the junction left unmatched. Germline values: CDR1 SEHNR, CDR2 FQNEAQ (reference sequence). This CDR3 contains 15 residues. In DNA, the CDR3 is TGTGCCAGCAGCGCACAGGGGGCGTTGCCCACTGAAGCTTTCTTT. Protein product: CASSAQGALPTEAFF.

V is TRBV6-5 and J is TRBJ2-7, with TRBD1 matching over 7 bases. This CDR3 contains 14 residues. Germline V gene data show CDR1 as MNHEY and CDR2 as SVGAGI. Trimming removed 6 bases from V and 3 bases from J; junction bases left unmatched: 8. The DNA of the CDR3 is TGTGCCAGCAGACCCCGGAACAGGGGCTACGAGCAGTACTTC. The encoded protein is CASRPRNRGYEQYF.

V is TRBV7-9 and J is TRBJ2-7, with a possible D match to TRBD2 (5 bases). Germline loops: CDR1 SEHNR, CDR2 FQNEAQ (reference sequence). V was trimmed by 11 bases and J by 4 bases, leaving 18 bases between them. This CDR3 spans 13 amino acids. The CDR3 bases are TGTGCCCTAGAGGGCAGGTTAGGTTACGAGCAGTACTTC. Residues: CALEGRLGYEQYF.

The rearrangement joins TRBV7-9 to TRBJ1-5; D may be TRBD1 (6 bases). Germline V CDR1 and CDR2: SEHNR, FQNEAQ (reference sequence). Trimming left V 5 bases short and J 3 bases short, with 14 bases between. The CDR3 is 15 amino acids. The CDR3 coding sequence is TGTGCCAGCAGCCAATTCGCGGGGGCCAATCAGCCCCAGCATTTT. This codes for CASSQFAGANQPQHF.

J is TRBJ1-1 and V is TRBV27; D remains unclear. This CDR3 is 14 amino acids long. Trimming pared 4 bases from V and 3 bases from J, leaving 12 bases between. CDR1 and CDR2 from the germline V gene are MNHEY and SMNVEV (reference sequence). CDR3 protein: CASSWAGSHTEAFF. The CDR3 DNA sequence: TGTGCCAGCAGTTGGGCGGGGAGTCACACTGAAGCTTTCTTT.

Only a few counts were recorded for this clone. This specimen includes other DNA sequences encoding the same CDR3. The rearrangement uses TRBV19 and TRBJ2-1; D call uncertain. CDR1 is LNHDA, CDR2 SQIVND, per germline (reference sequence). V was clipped by 1 base and J by 7 bases, with 5 bases between them. This CDR3 has 12 amino acids. The CDR3 is CASSIGGNEQFF. The CDR3 DNA is TGTGCCAGTAGTATAGGGGGTAATGAGCAGTTCTTC.

The chain links TRBV7-9 to TRBJ2-3; D ambiguous. Between the trimmed V and J ends, which lost 5 bases and 0 bases, there was a span of 12 bases. CDR3 length: 15 amino acids. Germline values: CDR1 SEHNR, CDR2 FQNEAQ (reference sequence). CDR3: CASSNTSRSTDTQYF. The DNA of the CDR3 is TGTGCCAGCAGCAACACCTCGAGGAGCACAGATACGCAGTATTTT.

Note on this clone: Sequence at one end of the junction differs from germline and may be a read error. The chain employs TRBV5-6 and TRBJ2-5, with 8 bases identical to TRBD2. The CDR3 contains 16 residues. Germline V gene data show CDR1 as SGHDT and CDR2 as YYEEEE. For the CDR3, the DNA is TGTGCCAGCAGTTTGGGGCTAGCGGGTAACAAAGAGACCCAGTACTTC. It codes for CASSLGLAGNKETQYF.

The chain is built from TRBV19 and TRBJ1-5; D might be TRBD1 (5 bases). The CDR3 runs 12 residues. V lost 10 bases to trimming and J lost 3 bases, with 10 bases between them. Germline CDR1 LNHDA, CDR2 SQIVND (reference sequence). CDR3 DNA sequence: TGTGCCACCCAGGGCGACAATCAGCCCCAGCATTTT. It specifies CATQGDNQPQHF.

The gene calls are TRBV29-1 and TRBJ2-7, with TRBD2 matching over 7 bases. CDR1 and CDR2 (germline): SQVTM, ANQGSEA. The CDR3 consists of 14 residues. The V segment lost 7 bases and the J segment 0 bases; nucleotides outside the gene matches: 9. Here the CDR3 reads CSAGGREGSYEQYF. The CDR3 DNA reads as TGCAGCGCTGGGGGGAGGGAGGGCTCCTACGAGCAGTACTTC.

A word on this clone: This same CDR3 is encoded by further DNA sequences in the sample. The V gene is TRBV6-5, the J gene TRBJ1-1; D not resolved. The V end lost 0 bases, the J end lost 1 base, and 6 bases lay between the germline ends. The CDR3 is made up of 14 amino acids. Germline V gives CDR1 MNHEY, CDR2 SVGAGI. In DNA form, the CDR3 reads TGTGCCAGCAGTTACTCTCCGGGGAACACTGAAGCTTTCTTT. It translates to CASSYSPGNTEAFF.

The genes are TRBV28 and TRBJ2-1; D unclear. Deletions cut 7 bases from V and 9 bases from J, with 16 bases between. Germline V gene sequence: CDR1 MDHEN, CDR2 SYDVKM. This CDR3 contains 13 residues. The CDR3 nucleotides are TGTGCCAGCACTCCCTTAAATTCAGCTGAGCAGTTCTTC. The encoded protein is CASTPLNSAEQFF.

Details on this clone: Other nucleotide sequences in the sample specify the same CDR3. The chain has TRBV27 and TRBJ2-1; no firm D call. V lost 3 bases and J lost 10, with 7 bases in between. Germline assignment: CDR1 MNHEY and CDR2 SMNVEV (reference sequence). This CDR3 is built from 11 residues. In DNA form, the CDR3 reads TGTGCCAGCAGTTTTTATAACGAGCAGTTCTTC. Encoded protein: CASSFYNEQFF.

The chain carries TRBV4-1 and TRBJ2-1, with 8 bases fitting TRBD2. The V and J ends lost 7 bases and 7 bases, in that order; junction bases with no gene match: 12. The germline gives CDR1 MGHRA, CDR2 YSYEKL. The CDR3 runs 15 residues. CDR3 region: CASKQTGGPGNEQFF. The CDR3 nucleotides are TGCGCCAGCAAACAAACGGGAGGGCCGGGTAATGAGCAGTTCTTC.

This chain connects TRBV27 to TRBJ2-1; 10 positions agree with TRBD1. The CDR3 spans 16 residues. The V gene end was trimmed by 2 bases and the J gene end by 7 bases; junction bases not matched to a gene: 8. In germline, CDR1 is MNHEY, CDR2 SMNVEV (reference sequence). CDR3 loop: CASSLPRTGGANEQFF. The CDR3 DNA follows: TGTGCCAGCAGTTTACCCCGGACAGGGGGGGCAAATGAGCAGTTCTTC.

On this clone: This sample also contains other DNA sequences that code for the same CDR3. V gene TRBV4-3 combines with J gene TRBJ2-6; D is unclear. Germline V lookup: CDR1 LGHNA, CDR2 YSLEER. The V and J ends lost 1 base and 3 bases respectively, with 7 bases between them. The CDR3 contains 15 residues. CDR3 loop: CASSQVGSGANVLTF. CDR3 in DNA: TGCGCCAGCAGCCAAGTGGGTAGTGGGGCCAACGTCCTGACTTTC.

The chain has TRBV7-8 and TRBJ2-5; no clear D gene. This CDR3 contains 13 residues. Germline assignment: CDR1 SGHVS and CDR2 FQNEAQ. Between the trimmed V and J ends, which lost 1 base and 5 bases, there was a span of 8 bases. Here the CDR3 reads CASSLGTLETQYF. The CDR3 nucleotides read TGTGCCAGCAGCTTAGGGACCTTGGAGACCCAGTACTTC. The full variable domain, with the rest looked up from reference TRBV7-8 and TRBJ2-5, is GAGVSQSPRYKVAKRGQDVALRCDPISGHVSLFWYQQALGQGPEFLTYFQNEAQLDKSGLPSDRFFAERPEGSVSTLKIQRTQQEDSAVYLCASSLGTLETQYFGPGTRLLVL.